The rows below give T cell receptor beta chains drawn from one sample of a study of monozygotic twins with cystic fibrosis. Assay used: immunoSEQ multiplex PCR; TCRdb lists only in-frame clones, some missing. The table shows tens of thousands of clones, with about 91% occurring only once. Input material: blood. The receptors come from a girl aged 2-10 years with cystic fibrosis. CDR3s include the opening cysteine and the closing phenylalanine or tryptophan. Fields, in order: D gene, clone size, V gene, J gene, CDR3 protein, CDR3 DNA. A D gene is named only where the DNA matches it firmly. Clone sizes are given selectively: once, few, many, or a class where the clone is expanded.

d_call: NA; clone_size: NA; v_call: TRBV4-3; j_call: TRBJ2-3; cdr3_aa: CASSQVRASTDTQYF; cdr3_nt: TGCGCCAGCAGCCAAGTGAGAGCTAGCACAGATACGCAGTATTTT
d_call: TRBD1; clone_size: NA; v_call: TRBV6-5; j_call: TRBJ1-3; cdr3_aa: CASRQGQGGGNTIYF; cdr3_nt: TGTGCCAGCAGGCAGGGACAGGGAGGTGGAAACACCATATATTTT
d_call: NA; clone_size: NA; v_call: TRBV10-3; j_call: TRBJ1-5; cdr3_aa: CAISDVARGQPQHF; cdr3_nt: TGTGCCATCAGTGACGTGGCCAGGGGTCAGCCCCAGCATTTT
d_call: TRBD1; clone_size: once; v_call: TRBV7-6; j_call: TRBJ1-3; cdr3_aa: CASSLTTGTGNTIYF; cdr3_nt: TGTGCCAGCAGCTTGACGACAGGGACTGGAAACACCATATATTTT
d_call: TRBD1; clone_size: NA; v_call: TRBV5-6; j_call: TRBJ2-7; cdr3_aa: CASSLAGQGSYEQYF; cdr3_nt: TGTGCCAGCAGCTTGGCGGGACAGGGCTCCTACGAGCAGTACTTC
d_call: NA; clone_size: few; v_call: TRBV7-6; j_call: TRBJ1-2; cdr3_aa: CASSLAVDRSDHGYTF; cdr3_nt: TGTGCCAGCAGCTTAGCAGTGGACAGATCAGACCATGGCTACACCTTC
d_call: NA; clone_size: NA; v_call: TRBV6-6; j_call: TRBJ1-1; cdr3_aa: CASSSRGPTEAFF; cdr3_nt: TGTGCCAGCAGTTCACGGGGGCCCACTGAAGCTTTCTTT
d_call: NA; clone_size: NA; v_call: TRBV7-9; j_call: TRBJ1-5; cdr3_aa: CASSSNRGNGNQPQHF; cdr3_nt: TGTGCCAGCAGTTCCAACCGGGGAAATGGCAATCAGCCCCAGCATTTT
d_call: TRBD1; clone_size: NA; v_call: TRBV10-1; j_call: TRBJ1-2; cdr3_aa: CASSTGTAYGYTF; cdr3_nt: TGCGCCAGCAGTACCGGGACAGCCTATGGCTACACCTTC
d_call: TRBD1; clone_size: NA; v_call: TRBV6-5; j_call: TRBJ2-7; cdr3_aa: CASGSGQALYEQYF; cdr3_nt: TGTGCCAGCGGATCGGGACAGGCCCTCTACGAGCAGTACTTC
d_call: NA; clone_size: NA; v_call: TRBV9; j_call: TRBJ2-2; cdr3_aa: CASSAFNTGELFF; cdr3_nt: TGTGCCAGCAGCGCCTTCAACACCGGGGAGCTGTTTTTT
d_call: NA; clone_size: NA; v_call: TRBV5-4; j_call: TRBJ2-7; cdr3_aa: CASSPGGLREQYF; cdr3_nt: TGTGCCAGCAGCCCTGGAGGTCTGAGGGAGCAGTACTTC
d_call: NA; clone_size: NA; v_call: TRBV4-3; j_call: TRBJ2-3; cdr3_aa: CASSQDRGGLTDTQYF; cdr3_nt: TGCGCCAGCAGCCAAGACAGGGGAGGGCTGACAGATACGCAGTATTTT
d_call: TRBD1; clone_size: once; v_call: TRBV19; j_call: TRBJ1-5; cdr3_aa: CASSEDQGAYNQPQHF; cdr3_nt: TGTGCCAGTAGTGAGGACCAGGGGGCCTACAATCAGCCCCAGCATTTT
d_call: TRBD2; clone_size: NA; v_call: TRBV9; j_call: TRBJ2-2; cdr3_aa: CASSGTGTSGVFTGELFF; cdr3_nt: TGTGCCAGCAGCGGGACCGGGACTAGCGGGGTATTCACCGGGGAGCTGTTTTTT
d_call: NA; clone_size: NA; v_call: TRBV5-6; j_call: TRBJ1-2; cdr3_aa: CASSLVFGDYGYTF; cdr3_nt: TGTGCCAGCAGCTTGGTGTTCGGGGACTATGGCTACACCTTC
d_call: TRBD1; clone_size: NA; v_call: TRBV4-3; j_call: TRBJ2-7; cdr3_aa: CASSRQATGTAYEQYF; cdr3_nt: TGCGCCAGCAGCCGACAAGCCACCGGGACAGCCTACGAGCAGTACTTC
d_call: TRBD2; clone_size: NA; v_call: TRBV19; j_call: TRBJ2-3; cdr3_aa: CASSPRTSGGADTQYF; cdr3_nt: TGTGCCAGTAGTCCGCGGACTAGCGGGGGGGCAGATACGCAGTATTTT
d_call: NA; clone_size: NA; v_call: TRBV5-1; j_call: TRBJ1-3; cdr3_aa: CASSLSETGNTIYF; cdr3_nt: TGCGCCAGCAGCTTATCAGAGACTGGAAACACCATATATTTT
d_call: TRBD1; clone_size: NA; v_call: TRBV19; j_call: TRBJ1-1; cdr3_aa: CASSGTGVTEAFF; cdr3_nt: TGTGCCAGTAGCGGGACAGGGGTCACTGAAGCTTTCTTT
d_call: NA; clone_size: few; v_call: TRBV7-2; j_call: TRBJ1-5; cdr3_aa: CASSLGNQPQHF; cdr3_nt: TGTGCCAGCAGCTTAGGGAATCAGCCCCAGCATTTT
d_call: TRBD2; clone_size: once; v_call: TRBV27; j_call: TRBJ2-7; cdr3_aa: CASSPSGGELSYEQYF; cdr3_nt: TGTGCCAGCAGCCCTAGCGGGGGGGAGCTTTCCTACGAGCAGTACTTC
d_call: NA; clone_size: once; v_call: TRBV18; j_call: TRBJ1-2; cdr3_aa: CASSPYGSPDHYGYTF; cdr3_nt: TGTGCCAGCTCACCTTACGGGTCACCCGACCACTATGGCTACACCTTC
d_call: TRBD2; clone_size: few; v_call: TRBV11-2; j_call: TRBJ2-3; cdr3_aa: CASSFAGGDTQYF; cdr3_nt: TGTGCCAGCAGCTTCGCGGGGGGAGATACGCAGTATTTT
d_call: NA; clone_size: NA; v_call: TRBV6-5; j_call: TRBJ1-1; cdr3_aa: CASSLGISGPNTEAFF; cdr3_nt: TGTGCCAGCAGTTTGGGCATTTCCGGACCGAACACTGAAGCTTTCTTT
d_call: NA; clone_size: NA; v_call: TRBV19; j_call: TRBJ1-5; cdr3_aa: CASSVIQGGDGNQPQHF; cdr3_nt: TGTGCCAGTAGTGTAATACAGGGCGGGGATGGCAATCAGCCCCAGCATTTT
d_call: TRBD1; clone_size: NA; v_call: TRBV10-1; j_call: TRBJ2-3; cdr3_aa: CASSDQGTGGISTDTQYF; cdr3_nt: TGCGCCAGCAGTGACCAGGGAACAGGGGGCATAAGCACAGATACGCAGTATTTT
d_call: NA; clone_size: NA; v_call: TRBV6-5; j_call: TRBJ1-1; cdr3_aa: CASSYSRRVGGTEAFF; cdr3_nt: TGTGCCAGCAGTTACTCTCGCCGGGTGGGGGGGACTGAAGCTTTCTTT
d_call: TRBD1; clone_size: NA; v_call: TRBV10-3; j_call: TRBJ2-7; cdr3_aa: CAISGTGGYEQYF; cdr3_nt: TGTGCCATCAGCGGGACAGGGGGCTACGAGCAGTACTTC